This paragraph covers one T cell receptor (beta chain) sequence. The repertoire was sequenced with immunoSEQ multiplex PCR; TCRdb's copy has only in-frame clones and lacks some. Of 98,000 or so clones detected, 82% appear once; the ten largest clones hold roughly 2%. Per germline, CDR1 SGDLS and CDR2 YYNGEE. V dropped 0 bases and J dropped 3 bases, with 13 bases sitting between them. This CDR3 has 15 residues. The sample originates from a study of control samples from healthy donors and cancer patients. Sequences were obtained from blood. V gene TRBV9 combines with J gene TRBJ2-7; possible D gene TRBD2, 6 bases. The receptor was isolated from a man in his 60s in good health. The CDR3 spells CASSVGPGTGYEQYF. In DNA, the CDR3 is TGTGCCAGCAGCGTAGGACCCGGGACTGGCTACGAGCAGTACTTC.